The 5 T cell receptor beta chains below all came from one sample that was sequenced in a study of OX40 agonist ivuxolimab in advanced cancers. The repertoire was sequenced with immunoSEQ multiplex PCR; TCRdb's copy has only in-frame clones and lacks some. The data hold roughly 70,000 clones, with 85% observed a single time. The sequenced sample was CD4+ or CD8+ T cells sorted from blood, obtained in a trial of the OX40 agonist ivuxolimab. The origin of the receptors is an adult with an advanced solid tumor such as melanoma, head and neck, liver or kidney cancer.

This rearrangement joins TRBV5-1 to TRBJ1-6, with D possibly being TRBD1 (6 bases). Germline lookup yields CDR1 SGHRS and CDR2 YFSETQ. The V end was cut by 3 bases, the J end by 12 bases, with 22 bases between. CDR3 length: 16 amino acids. Here the CDR3 DNA reads TGCGCCAGCAGCTCCGGCTGGACAGCTCGGGACGAACCCCTCCACTTT. Residues: CASSSGWTARDEPLHF.

This clone was seen a single time. The rearrangement uses TRBV11-2 and TRBJ2-4, with TRBD1 matching over 9 bases. CDR3 length: 15 amino acids. Looked up from germline, CDR1 is SGHAT and CDR2 is FQNNGV. V lost 5 bases and J lost 6; bases outside the gene matches: 8. In DNA form, the CDR3 reads TGTGCCAGCAGCAAGACAGGGGGAATCGGAAACATTCAGTACTTC. Its protein product is CASSKTGGIGNIQYF. The complete variable domain, with remaining parts taken from reference TRBV11-2 and TRBJ2-4, reads EAGVAQSPRYKIIEKRQSVAFWCNPISGHATLYWYQQILGQGPKLLIQFQNNGVVDDSQLPKDRFSAERLKGVDSTLKIQPAKLEDSAVYLCASSKTGGIGNIQYFGAGTRLSVL.

This clone was seen only once. This chain uses TRBV2 with TRBJ2-2; a possible D gene is TRBD1 (6 bases). Germline V lookup: CDR1 SNHLY, CDR2 FYNNEI. V lost 5 bases to trimming and J lost 1 base, with 8 bases between them. The CDR3 consists of 14 residues. The CDR3: CASSKTGNTGELFF. CDR3 DNA sequence: TGTGCCAGCAGTAAGACAGGGAACACCGGGGAGCTGTTTTTT.

The chain combines TRBV29-1 with TRBJ2-7; 8 nucleotides line up with TRBD2. CDR1 is SQVTM and CDR2 is ANQGSEA in the germline V gene. There are 13 residues in the CDR3. V lost 7 bases to trimming and J lost 6 bases; unmatched junction nucleotides: 11. The CDR3 sequence is CSAAGTRDGEQYF. In DNA form, the CDR3 reads TGCAGCGCCGCCGGGACTAGGGACGGCGAGCAGTACTTC.

V and J are TRBV7-2 and TRBJ2-4; a possible D gene is TRBD1 (6 bases). The CDR3 sequence is 11 residues long. The V end was cut by 1 base, the J end by 12 bases, with 7 bases between. From germline, CDR1 is SGHTA and CDR2 FQGNSA. CDR3 sequence (DNA): TGTGCCAGCAGCTTAGGAGGGGGTCAGTACTTC. Translation: CASSLGGGQYF. The whole variable domain, filled in from reference TRBV7-2 and TRBJ2-4, reads GAGVSQSPSNKVTEKGKDVELRCDPISGHTALYWYRQSLGQGLEFLIYFQGNSAPDKSGLPSDRFSAERTGGSVSTLTIQRTQQEDSAVYLCASSLGGGQYFGAGTRLSVL.